A selection of T cell receptor beta chains follows, all from one sample in a study of blood T cells in healthy people across ages. TCRdb redid the calling of the 5' RACE reads with MiXCR, one entry per CDR3 protein. The table has about 670,000 distinct CDR3 sequences, less than 45% seen once. Sequencing used blood. All receptors come from a man older than 75 in good health. The CDR3 runs from the conserved cysteine through the conserved F or W.

v_gene: TRBV6-5; j_gene: TRBJ2-7; CDR3aa: CASSSLGDRVYEQYF
v_gene: TRBV6-5; j_gene: TRBJ1-2; CDR3aa: CATLEGGRDGYTF
v_gene: TRBV4-3; j_gene: TRBJ1-3; CDR3aa: CASSPEEGRVTGYTIYF
v_gene: TRBV7-2; j_gene: TRBJ2-1; CDR3aa: CASSPAGTSGGGNEQFF
v_gene: TRBV11-2; j_gene: TRBJ2-3; CDR3aa: CASSLVLAGGDTQYF
v_gene: TRBV6-6; j_gene: TRBJ1-5; CDR3aa: CVSREQGDQPQHF
v_gene: TRBV5-1; j_gene: TRBJ2-5; CDR3aa: CASSRGVTSGKETQYF
v_gene: TRBV30; j_gene: TRBJ2-3; CDR3aa: CAWISADTQYF
v_gene: TRBV27; j_gene: TRBJ2-7; CDR3aa: CASSQPRTKLYEQYF
v_gene: TRBV3-1; j_gene: TRBJ1-4; CDR3aa: CASSQEYEKLFF
v_gene: TRBV4-1; j_gene: TRBJ2-7; CDR3aa: CASSQARDRGYEQYF
v_gene: TRBV7-2; j_gene: TRBJ2-1; CDR3aa: CASRYSGSNEQFF
v_gene: TRBV7-9; j_gene: TRBJ2-3; CDR3aa: CASTQDRTQYF
v_gene: TRBV14; j_gene: TRBJ2-1; CDR3aa: CASSQEVLATIPMGEQFF
v_gene: TRBV12-3/TRBV12-4; j_gene: TRBJ2-4; CDR3aa: CASSGGRGRLNIQYF
v_gene: TRBV2; j_gene: TRBJ1-5; CDR3aa: CVSRAGVDQPQHF
v_gene: TRBV4-2; j_gene: TRBJ2-5; CDR3aa: CASSQEGTSGKEQYF
v_gene: TRBV7-9; j_gene: TRBJ2-3; CDR3aa: CASSPSANTQYF
v_gene: TRBV7-2; j_gene: TRBJ1-6; CDR3aa: CASSLRDTGSPLHF
v_gene: TRBV2; j_gene: TRBJ2-1; CDR3aa: CASSNTGEDNEQFF
v_gene: TRBV5-1; j_gene: TRBJ2-7; CDR3aa: CASKASTSYEQYF
v_gene: TRBV21-1; j_gene: TRBJ2-7; CDR3aa: CASSKERGGSYEQYF
v_gene: TRBV29-1; j_gene: TRBJ1-2; CDR3aa: CSVYLPGADGYTF
v_gene: TRBV12-3/TRBV12-4; j_gene: TRBJ1-4; CDR3aa: CASSLNYGNNEKLFF
v_gene: TRBV20-1; j_gene: TRBJ2-3; CDR3aa: CSAPFSGADTQYF
v_gene: TRBV29-1; j_gene: TRBJ2-3; CDR3aa: CSVDGLTDTQYF
v_gene: TRBV7-6; j_gene: TRBJ2-7; CDR3aa: CASSQGLAGGQGEQYF
v_gene: TRBV20-1; j_gene: TRBJ2-1; CDR3aa: CSARPAGAGEPNEQFF
v_gene: TRBV7-2; j_gene: TRBJ2-7; CDR3aa: CASSPQTGRNYEQYF
v_gene: TRBV3-1; j_gene: TRBJ1-1; CDR3aa: CASSQGTLGAFF
v_gene: TRBV5-1; j_gene: TRBJ2-7; CDR3aa: CASSLVQGGSYEQYF
v_gene: TRBV6-4; j_gene: TRBJ2-1; CDR3aa: CASSEWGGSSLNEQFF
v_gene: TRBV12-3/TRBV12-4; j_gene: TRBJ2-3; CDR3aa: CASSLSGRAFDTQYF
v_gene: TRBV10-2; j_gene: TRBJ2-7; CDR3aa: CASSDGGDSAEYEQYF
v_gene: TRBV4-1; j_gene: TRBJ1-4; CDR3aa: CASSQSGTGAEKLFF
v_gene: TRBV10-3; j_gene: TRBJ2-1; CDR3aa: CAIRTGTEDNEQFF
v_gene: TRBV3-1; j_gene: TRBJ2-7; CDR3aa: CASSRRAGGPDEQYF
v_gene: TRBV5-8; j_gene: TRBJ1-2; CDR3aa: CASSVGQGGYGYTF
v_gene: TRBV30; j_gene: .; CDR3aa: CAWSVVAVVAGGPSYNEQYF
v_gene: TRBV12-3/TRBV12-4; j_gene: TRBJ2-3; CDR3aa: CARTAGTDTQYF
v_gene: TRBV7-9; j_gene: TRBJ1-5; CDR3aa: CASSLGTGQDQPQHF
v_gene: TRBV5-1; j_gene: TRBJ2-1; CDR3aa: CASSVGLAGGPDNEQFF
v_gene: TRBV6-2/TRBV6-3; j_gene: TRBJ2-7; CDR3aa: CASSRGDFLGTQYF
v_gene: TRBV5-1; j_gene: TRBJ2-5; CDR3aa: CASSVGGSRETQYF
v_gene: TRBV11-3; j_gene: TRBJ2-3; CDR3aa: CASSGTGEVDTQYF
v_gene: TRBV12-3/TRBV12-4; j_gene: TRBJ1-4; CDR3aa: CASSLSHEKLFF
v_gene: TRBV28; j_gene: TRBJ2-1; CDR3aa: CASSSLPTVINEQFF
v_gene: TRBV28; j_gene: TRBJ2-1; CDR3aa: CASSLPGGLSNEQFF
v_gene: TRBV9; j_gene: TRBJ2-7; CDR3aa: CASSVQGGGYEQYF
v_gene: TRBV7-8; j_gene: TRBJ2-7; CDR3aa: CASSSRSNQYGQYF
v_gene: TRBV7-9; j_gene: TRBJ2-7; CDR3aa: CASSKDTNSYEQYF
v_gene: TRBV6-2/TRBV6-3; j_gene: TRBJ2-1; CDR3aa: CASKKTGIGHEQFF
v_gene: TRBV5-1; j_gene: TRBJ2-3; CDR3aa: CASSPPGQGKDTQYF